The clone carrying this T cell receptor beta chain has more than one count but fewer than ten. Its antigen remains unidentified. CDR1 is SQVTM, CDR2 ANQGSEA, per germline. Trimming took 3 bases from V and 2 from J; bases not matched to a gene: 4. CDR3 length: 14 residues. The sample is drawn from a study of beta chain features in type 1 diabetes. Study conclusions and caveats: In every one of the four CD4+ subsets, TCRB CDR3s were moderately but significantly shorter in Type 1 diabetes patients.

The purity of all sorted populations exceeded 95%. Reverse transcription of all isolated RNA meant that expressed TCRB transcripts were sequenced. The repertoire was sequenced with immunoSEQ multiplex PCR; TCRdb's copy has only in-frame clones and lacks some. The profile shows approximately 170,000 clones, roughly 63% of them singletons. The sequencing input was naive CD4+ T cells from blood. This receptor was obtained from a man aged 25 to 45 with type 1 diabetes. The rearrangement joins TRBV29-1 to TRBJ1-2; 9 bases match TRBD1. CDR3 in amino acids: CSVDPGQGNYGYTF. CDR3 nucleotide sequence: TGCAGCGTTGATCCCGGACAGGGGAACTATGGCTACACCTTC.